This TCR beta chain originates from a study of regulatory T cells in long-lasting Graves disease. Trimming shortened V by 3 bases and J by 5 bases, and 9 bases separated the two germline ends. CDR1 and CDR2 (germline): MNHEY, SMNVEV (reference sequence). CDR3 length: 13 amino acids. Time point defined: newly diagnosed GD, antithyroid drugs for less than 3 months. After RNA was extracted from PBMCs, the TCR library was made from it. Study-level results: Accuracy could have been hurt by small sample size.

Combining iRepertoire HTBI primers with Arm-PCR of CDR3 regions, the authors built TCR beta libraries. A single record per CDR3 protein comes from TCRdb applying MiXCR to the multiplex PCR reads. The table includes 450,000 to 650,000 distinct CDR3 sequences, 15% to 20% detected once. This clonotype was detected only a few times. What it binds is unknown. The same data also went into a second study, on T cells in Graves' hyperthyroidism and ophthalmopathy.

This TCR was recovered from a woman aged 40 to 65 with Graves disease. The sequencing used peripheral blood mononuclear cells (PBMCs), collected at new diagnosis, from a patient treated with antithyroid drugs. The V gene is TRBV27, the J gene TRBJ2-3; D is undetermined. The DNA for the CDR3 is TGTGCCAGCAGTTTTGCATTGGGAGATACGCAGTATTTT. Amino acid sequence: CASSFALGDTQYF.